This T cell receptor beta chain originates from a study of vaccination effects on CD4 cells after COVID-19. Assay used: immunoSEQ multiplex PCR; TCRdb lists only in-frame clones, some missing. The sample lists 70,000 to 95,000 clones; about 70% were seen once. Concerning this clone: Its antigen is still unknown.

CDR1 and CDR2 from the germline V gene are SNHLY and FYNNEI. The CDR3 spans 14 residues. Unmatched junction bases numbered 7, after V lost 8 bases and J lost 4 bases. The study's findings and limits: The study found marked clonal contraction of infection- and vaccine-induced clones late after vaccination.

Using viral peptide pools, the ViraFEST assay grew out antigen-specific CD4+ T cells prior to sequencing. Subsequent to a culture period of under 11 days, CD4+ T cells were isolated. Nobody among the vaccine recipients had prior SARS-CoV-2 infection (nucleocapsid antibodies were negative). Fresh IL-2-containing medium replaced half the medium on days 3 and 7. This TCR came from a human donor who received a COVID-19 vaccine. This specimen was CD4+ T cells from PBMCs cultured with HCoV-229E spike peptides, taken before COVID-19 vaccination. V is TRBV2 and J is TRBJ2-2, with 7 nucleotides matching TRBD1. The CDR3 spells CASSPRGPTGELFF. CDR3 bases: TGTGCCAGCTCACCAAGGGGGCCCACCGGGGAGCTGTTTTTT.